The clone carrying this T cell receptor beta chain turned up a few times. The data derive from a study of blood T cells in healthy people across ages. Samples each yielded at least 5.5 micrograms of total RNA. A second PCR, run for 7 to 11 cycles, used a sample-barcoded 5' primer plus a J-beta primer mix. A single record per CDR3 protein comes from TCRdb applying MiXCR to the 5' RACE reads. The sample consists of approximately 800,000 distinct CDR3 sequences, approximately 67% of them appearing once. The germline V and J ends were trimmed by 5 bases and 4 bases, with 8 bases remaining between them. Germline loops: CDR1 MNHEY, CDR2 SVGEGT. This CDR3 region has 12 residues.

What was sequenced was blood. This sequence was found in a young man in good health. The rearrangement joins TRBV6-2 or TRBV6-3 to TRBJ2-5; D gene ambiguous. The CDR3 DNA sequence: TGTGCCAGCAGTCGGGTTAGAGAGACCCAGTACTTC. Translation: CASSRVRETQYF.